Below, 27 T cell receptor beta chains from the same sample are listed, as sequenced in a study. TCRdb fed the RT-PCR reads into MiXCR, producing one record per CDR3 protein. The table has around 700,000 distinct CDR3 sequences, approximately 15% seen once. Sequenced input: memory CD4+ T cells from blood. These receptors were taken from a female donor in good health, serving as a healthy control.

This sequence joins TRBV29-1 and TRBJ2-7, with 8 bases lining up with TRBD2. V dropped 8 bases and J dropped 6; count of bases not matched to a gene: 12. Looked up from germline, CDR1 is SQVTM and CDR2 is ANQGSEA. The CDR3 extends over 13 amino acids. The CDR3 spells CSTSAPGGGEQYF. CDR3 DNA: TGCAGCACTAGCGCTCCGGGGGGGGGCGAGCAGTACTTC.

This clonotype appeared a few times. The V call is TRBV20-1, the J call TRBJ1-2, with D tentatively TRBD1 (5 bases). Germline CDR1 and CDR2: DFQATT and SNEGSKA (reference sequence). The CDR3 has 15 amino acids. V was shortened by 5 bases and J by 1 base, with 17 bases between the two germline ends. The CDR3: CSAGGVAGNNYGYTF. The CDR3, as DNA: TGCAGTGCTGGAGGGGTGGCAGGGAATAACTATGGCTACACCTTC.

This clonotype was counted at least ten times. The junction departs from the called germline gene at one end, perhaps through a read error. The chain employs TRBV7-9 and TRBJ1-5; D uncertain. The CDR3 totals 13 residues. Germline-derived CDR1 and CDR2 are SEHNR and FQNEAQ (reference sequence). CDR3: CASSPDGNQPQHF. The DNA for the CDR3 is TGCGCCAGCAGCCCGGATGGCAATCAGCCCCAGCATTTT.

Many counts were recorded for this clonotype. J is TRBJ2-5 and V is TRBV29-1; no reliable D call. The germline gives CDR1 SQVTM, CDR2 ANQGSEA. Trimming pared 2 bases from V and 1 base from J, leaving 2 bases between. This CDR3 contains 11 residues. CDR3 DNA sequence: TGCAGCGTTGAACCCCAAGAGACCCAGTACTTC. This gives the protein CSVEPQETQYF.

Many counts were recorded for this clonotype. An end of the junction does not agree with germline; a read error may underlie this. V is TRBV5-1 and J is TRBJ2-2; 8 nucleotides align to TRBD2. This CDR3 has 16 residues. Germline V CDR1 and CDR2: SGHRS, YFSETQ. The CDR3 sequence is CASSLQGSGNAGELFF. CDR3 bases: TGCGCCAGCAGCTTGCAAGGTAGCGGGAACGCCGGGGAGCTGTTTTTT.

This chain links TRBV9 with TRBJ1-1; D not certain. This CDR3 contains 13 residues. Trimming shortened V by 4 bases and J by 1 base, and 8 bases separated the two germline ends. Germline loops: CDR1 SGDLS, CDR2 YYNGEE. CDR3 DNA: TGTGCCAGCAGCCAGGTGGAGAACACTGAAGCTTTCTTT. Its protein product is CASSQVENTEAFF.

J is TRBJ1-6 and V is TRBV6-1; no reliable D call. V dropped 3 bases and J dropped 9 bases, with 6 bases sitting between them. This CDR3 has 12 amino acids. Germline V gives CDR1 MNHNS, CDR2 SASEGT. The CDR3 protein is CASSEPISPLHF. For the CDR3, the DNA is TGTGCCAGCAGTGAGCCTATTTCACCCCTCCACTTT.

This clonotype was seen a handful of times. V gene TRBV7-9 combines with J gene TRBJ2-7; 9 bases are shared with TRBD1. Germline V gene sequence: CDR1 SEHNR, CDR2 FQNEAQ (reference sequence). V dropped 5 bases and J dropped 2; count of bases not matched to a gene: 7. The CDR3 extends over 15 amino acids. The CDR3 is CASSRGQGRAYEQYF. The CDR3, as DNA: TGTGCCAGCAGCCGAGGACAGGGGAGGGCCTACGAGCAGTACTTC.

This clonotype was seen repeatedly, ten times or more. Here the CDR3 DNA reads TGTGCCATCAGCGATTTTACCGGGGCTGGAAGCACAGATACGCAGTATTTT. Its protein product is CAISDFTGAGSTDTQYF. The chain has TRBV10-3 and TRBJ2-3; D may be TRBD1 or TRBD2 (5 bases each). The CDR3 runs 17 residues. Trimming pared 6 bases from V and 0 bases from J, leaving 19 bases between. Germline CDR1 and CDR2: ENHRY and SYGVKD.

This clonotype was found many times. The CDR3 DNA follows: TGTGCCAGCAGTTTAAGCCCCCACAGGGCGGCGACAGATACGCAGTATTTT. This encodes CASSLSPHRAATDTQYF. The rearrangement joins TRBV28 to TRBJ2-3; D is possibly TRBD1 (6 bases). V lost 2 bases and J lost 3, with 18 bases in between. CDR3 size: 17 residues. Germline CDR1 MDHEN, CDR2 SYDVKM.

This clonotype was seen more than once but under ten times. V gene TRBV28 combines with J gene TRBJ1-2; D gene ambiguous. Trimming pared 6 bases from V and 5 bases from J, leaving 22 bases between. The CDR3 consists of 16 residues. Germline values: CDR1 MDHEN, CDR2 SYDVKM. The CDR3 is CASRAPGSQRSYGYTF. The CDR3 DNA sequence: TGTGCCAGCAGGGCCCCCGGGAGCCAACGAAGTTATGGCTACACCTTC.

This clonotype was recorded many times. The V and J genes are TRBV3-1 and TRBJ2-7; the match to TRBD1 covers 9 bases. Germline values: CDR1 LGHDT, CDR2 YNNKEL (reference sequence). V lost 0 bases to trimming and J lost 3 bases; unmatched junction nucleotides: 6. The CDR3 runs 16 residues. This CDR3 is CASSQETRTGDYEQYF. The CDR3 DNA reads TGTGCCAGCAGCCAAGAAACTAGGACAGGGGACTACGAGCAGTACTTC.

This chain connects TRBV10-3 to TRBJ2-3, with TRBD2 matching over 8 bases. With 6 bases clipped from V and 1 base from J, the junction kept 3 bases outside the gene matches. Germline values: CDR1 ENHRY, CDR2 SYGVKD. The CDR3 runs 14 residues. This chain's CDR3 is CAISPTSGTDTQYF. As DNA, the CDR3 is TGTGCCATCAGCCCGACTAGCGGCACAGATACGCAGTATTTT.

The chain links TRBV12-3 or TRBV12-4 to TRBJ1-1, with TRBD1 matching 7 bases. The CDR3 length is 16 residues. V lost 6 bases to trimming and J lost 0 bases; unmatched junction nucleotides: 10. The CDR3 sequence: CASSRRQGPMNTEAFF. The DNA for the CDR3 is TGTGCCAGCAGCCGGCGACAGGGACCCATGAACACTGAAGCTTTCTTT.

This clonotype has more than one count but fewer than ten. V and J are TRBV7-2 and TRBJ2-7; D possibly corresponds to TRBD2 (5 bases). The CDR3 is 13 residues long. CDR1 SGHTA and CDR2 FQGNSA come from the germline V gene. V gave up 1 base and J gave up 7 bases, with 11 bases separating them. Here the CDR3 DNA reads TGTGCCAGCAGCTTAGGACGGGAAGGGGAGCAGTACTTC. Its protein product is CASSLGREGEQYF.

Many counts were recorded for this clonotype. This chain connects TRBV7-3 to TRBJ1-2, with D hard to call. Germline loops: CDR1 SGHTA, CDR2 FQGTGA. V lost 7 bases to trimming and J lost 1 base, with 10 bases between them. The CDR3 spans 13 residues. The DNA of the CDR3 is TGTGCCAGCACCCGGGAGGATAACTATGGCTACACCTTC. The encoded protein is CASTREDNYGYTF.

The CDR3 region has the DNA TGCGCCAGCAGCATGGGGGATGACAGGAACACTGAAGCTTTCTTT. The encoded protein is CASSMGDDRNTEAFF. This chain connects TRBV5-1 to TRBJ1-1, with D possibly being TRBD1 (5 bases). The CDR3 covers 15 residues. V gave up 4 bases and J gave up 1 base, with 14 bases separating them. Germline CDR1 and CDR2: SGHRS and YFSETQ.

This rearrangement joins TRBV20-1 to TRBJ1-1; D gene uncertain. Germline-derived CDR1 and CDR2 are DFQATT and SNEGSKA (reference sequence). The CDR3 consists of 13 residues. Trimming removed 5 bases at V and 0 bases at J, with 10 bases between. Here the CDR3 reads CSAPLTLNTEAFF. Written as DNA, the CDR3 is TGCAGTGCTCCTCTAACCCTGAACACTGAAGCTTTCTTT.

This clonotype was detected a few times. The chain uses TRBV4-2 and TRBJ2-7, with 7 bases identical to TRBD1. The CDR3 extends over 16 amino acids. Per germline, CDR1 LGHNA and CDR2 YNFKEQ. J was trimmed by 3 bases and V by 1 base; bases with no gene match: 9. CDR3: CASSQVIGGDVYEQYF. In DNA form, the CDR3 reads TGTGCCAGCAGCCAAGTAATAGGGGGCGACGTCTACGAGCAGTACTTC.

This chain connects TRBV20-1 to TRBJ1-5, with D possibly TRBD1 on 5 matching bases. V dropped 1 base and J dropped 5 bases, with 12 bases sitting between them. The CDR3 is made up of 14 amino acids. In germline, CDR1 is DFQATT, CDR2 SNEGSKA (reference sequence). CDR3 in DNA: TGCAGTGCTAGAGCACCGGGACCTTATCAGCCCCAGCATTTT. Amino acid sequence: CSARAPGPYQPQHF.

Only a few counts were recorded for this clonotype. This chain connects TRBV6-5 to TRBJ1-2; 7 nucleotides agree with TRBD1. The CDR3 runs to 15 residues. V trimming: 6 bases; J trimming: 2 bases; junction bases outside the gene matches: 9. Looked up from germline, CDR1 is MNHEY and CDR2 is SVGAGI. CDR3 bases: TGTGCCAGCAGGAAGGGACAGTTCGAAAACTATGGCTACACCTTC. It yields the protein CASRKGQFENYGYTF.

At least ten counts were recorded for this clonotype. The V and J genes are TRBV10-1 and TRBJ2-1; TRBD1 agrees at 8 bases. CDR1 is WNHNN and CDR2 is SYGVQD in the germline V gene (reference sequence). The CDR3 has 14 amino acids. After removal of 7 bases from V and 5 bases from J, the junction contained 7 bases not matched to a gene. The CDR3 DNA sequence: TGCGCCAGCAACGACAGGGGATTGAACAATGAGCAGTTCTTC. Translation: CASNDRGLNNEQFF.

This clonotype was counted many times. The V call is TRBV19, the J call TRBJ2-1, with 7 nucleotides matching TRBD1. The CDR3 runs 15 residues. Germline CDR1 LNHDA, CDR2 SQIVND (reference sequence). V lost 5 bases to trimming and J lost 0 bases; unmatched junction nucleotides: 4. DNA of the CDR3: TGTGCCAGTAGTTTGGGACAGCCCTCCTACAATGAGCAGTTCTTC. Encoded protein: CASSLGQPSYNEQFF.

The CDR3 DNA sequence: TGTGCCAGCAGACCGCCGGGACAGGGTGGCGAGCAGTACTTC. This encodes CASRPPGQGGEQYF. V and J are TRBV6-5 and TRBJ2-7; 9 nucleotides align to TRBD1. CDR3 length: 14 amino acids. CDR1 is MNHEY and CDR2 is SVGAGI in the germline V gene. The V segment lost 6 bases and the J segment 6 bases; nucleotides outside the gene matches: 9.

Many counts were recorded for this clonotype. The chain employs TRBV7-6 and TRBJ1-2; possibly TRBD1 for D (5 bases). With 5 bases removed from V and 1 base from J, the gap between germline ends came to 11 bases. The CDR3 has 14 residues. Germline CDR1 is SGHVS and CDR2 is FNYEAQ. The CDR3: CASSPRDGNYGYTF. The CDR3 DNA is TGTGCCAGCAGCCCTCGGGACGGTAACTATGGCTACACCTTC. The whole variable domain, filled in from reference TRBV7-6 and TRBJ1-2, reads GAGVSQSPRYKVTKRGQDVALRCDPISGHVSLYWYRQALGQGPEFLTYFNYEAQQDKSGLPNDRFSAERPEGSISTLTIQRTEQRDSAMYRCASSPRDGNYGYTFGSGTRLTVV.

V and J are TRBV5-1 and TRBJ1-4, with 8 bases identical to TRBD1. Trimming took 0 bases from V and 10 from J; bases not matched to a gene: 5. The CDR3 covers 14 residues. From germline, CDR1 is SGHRS and CDR2 YFSETQ. CDR3 region: CASSLGQGPRKLFF. DNA of the CDR3: TGCGCCAGCAGCTTGGGACAGGGGCCCCGAAAACTGTTTTTT.

The J gene is TRBJ1-6, the V gene TRBV28; D might be TRBD1 (6 bases). Per germline, CDR1 MDHEN and CDR2 SYDVKM. V was clipped by 4 bases and J by 8 bases, with 18 bases between them. The CDR3 is made up of 16 amino acids. The CDR3 nucleotides read TGTGCCAGCAGTTACTCACAGGGAGGGTGGGATTCACCCCTCCACTTT. This encodes CASSYSQGGWDSPLHF. The entire variable domain, with the rest obtained from reference TRBV28 and TRBJ1-6, is as follows: DVKVTQSSRYLVKRTGEKVFLECVQDMDHENMFWYRQDPGLGLRLIYFSYDVKMKEKGDIPEGYSVSREKKERFSLILESASTNQTSMYLCASSYSQGGWDSPLHFGNGTRLTVT.